These 28 T cell receptor beta chains were all obtained from the same sample, sequenced in a study of glioma-infiltrating T cells. Using RNA template, CDR3s of TCR alpha and beta were amplified with iRepertoire arm-PCR. Each CDR3 protein gets one entry after TCRdb re-called the multiplex PCR reads with MiXCR. The data hold roughly 120,000 distinct CDR3 sequences, with approximately 25% observed a single time. The sample taken for sequencing was glioma tissue, nonneoplastic brain tissue, or PBMCs (not recorded which). The receptors were sampled from a human donor with low-grade glioma or glioblastoma, undergoing nonglioma brain surgery, or in good health (not recorded which).

Turning to this clonotype: It may be a read error: a sequence one base away is much more abundant. J is TRBJ2-1 and V is TRBV14, with D possibly being TRBD2 (6 bases). Germline loops: CDR1 SGHDN, CDR2 FVKESK. The CDR3 length is 18 residues. DNA for the CDR3: TGTGACAGCAGCCAAGATTCTGCCGGGAGTGCTTCCTACAATGAGCAGTTCTTC. Translating it yields CDSSQDSAGSASYNEQFF.

At least ten counts were recorded for this clonotype. V and J are TRBV6-2 or TRBV6-3 and TRBJ2-1; D ambiguous. This CDR3 is 14 amino acids long. Looked up from germline, CDR1 is MNHEY and CDR2 is SVGEGT. Trimming pared 0 bases from V and 9 bases from J, leaving 12 bases between. The CDR3 reads CASSYSPGEGEQFF. CDR3 DNA sequence: TGTGCCAGCAGTTACTCGCCAGGAGAAGGTGAGCAGTTCTTC.

This clonotype was detected a few times. This chain joins TRBV19 and TRBJ2-3, with 7 bases lining up with TRBD2. Trimming cost V 4 bases and J 1 base; bases outside gene matches: 8. The germline V gene encodes CDR1 LNHDA and CDR2 SQIVND (reference sequence). CDR3 length: 16 amino acids. The CDR3 here is CASSSRPSGRTDTQYF. The CDR3 bases are TGTGCCAGTAGTAGTCGACCTAGCGGACGCACAGATACGCAGTATTTT.

Remarks on this clonotype: A clone one base away is much larger, so this may be a read error. The rearrangement joins TRBV28 to TRBJ1-2; weak D call: TRBD1 (5 bases). Germline lookup yields CDR1 MDHEN and CDR2 SYDVKM. This CDR3 spans 13 amino acids. The CDR3 loop is CASTTGSGYCYTF. The CDR3 coding sequence is TGTGCCAGTACAACAGGATCCGGCTATTGCTACACCTTC.

This clonotype was detected many times. The chain recombines TRBV27 with TRBJ2-1, with TRBD2 matching 10 bases. The CDR3 length is 15 residues. V trimming: 4 bases; J trimming: 7 bases; junction bases outside the gene matches: 7. Germline V gene lookup returns CDR1 MNHEY and CDR2 SMNVEV (reference sequence). The CDR3 protein is CASSSASGSLNEQFF. CDR3 coding DNA: TGTGCCAGCAGTTCAGCTAGCGGGAGTTTGAATGAGCAGTTCTTC.

This clonotype came up a few times. The V and J genes are TRBV29-1 and TRBJ1-5; no clear D gene. Germline CDR1 SQVTM, CDR2 ANQGSEA. The V gene lost 7 bases and the J gene lost 2 bases, with 15 bases spanning the gap. The CDR3 runs 14 residues. CDR3 sequence reads: CSALLAGGNQPQHF. Written as DNA, the CDR3 is TGCAGCGCCCTACTGGCCGGGGGCAATCAGCCCCAGCATTTT. Full variable domain (remainder filled in from reference TRBV29-1 and TRBJ1-5): SAVISQKPSRDICQRGTSLTIQCQVDSQVTMMFWYRQQPGQSLTLIATANQGSEATYESGFVIDKFPISRPNLTFSTLTVSNMSPEDSSIYLCSALLAGGNQPQHFGDGTRLSIL.

This sequence joins TRBV12-3 or TRBV12-4 and TRBJ2-7, with a possible D match to TRBD2 (6 bases). V lost 5 bases and J 9 bases, leaving 11 bases between the germline ends. There are 11 residues in the CDR3. CDR3 sequence reads: CASSLNSGQYF. In DNA, the CDR3 is TGTGCCAGCAGTCTTAATAGCGGGCAGTACTTC.

This clonotype was recorded many times. This chain links TRBV7-2 with TRBJ2-5, with 7 bases that match TRBD1. V lost 5 bases to trimming and J lost 2 bases; unmatched junction nucleotides: 11. This CDR3 has 16 amino acids. Germline lookup yields CDR1 SGHTA and CDR2 FQGNSA. The CDR3 nucleotides are TGTGCCAGCAGCGCGCAAGGACAGGCCTTTCAAGAGACCCAGTACTTC. The encoded protein is CASSAQGQAFQETQYF.

This clonotype was seen at least ten times. The chain carries TRBV3-1 and TRBJ2-6; D unresolved. The CDR3 has 14 amino acids. V was clipped by 3 bases and J by 0 bases, with 3 bases between them. In germline, CDR1 is LGHDT, CDR2 YNNKEL (reference sequence). CDR3 residues: CASSQNSGANVLTF. CDR3 sequence (DNA): TGTGCCAGCAGCCAGAACTCTGGGGCCAACGTCCTGACTTTC.

In regard to this clonotype: A clone one base away is much larger, so this may be a read error. The rearrangement uses TRBV7-9 and TRBJ2-2; 12 nucleotides line up with TRBD2. After removal of 6 bases from V and 7 bases from J, the junction contained 12 bases not matched to a gene. Per germline, CDR1 SEHNR and CDR2 FQNEAQ (reference sequence). The CDR3 is 17 residues long. CDR3 coding DNA: TGTGCCAGCAGTCAGACTAGCGGGAGCGACATTGACGGGGAGCTGTTTTTT. Translating gives CASSQTSGSDIDGELFF.

This clonotype was detected ten times or more. The chain combines TRBV20-1 with TRBJ2-7; D remains ambiguous. The germline V and J ends were trimmed by 2 bases and 0 bases, with 8 bases remaining between them. Germline loops: CDR1 DFQATT, CDR2 SNEGSKA (reference sequence). The CDR3 covers 13 residues. The chain's CDR3 is CSARQVSSYEQYF. CDR3 DNA: TGCAGTGCTAGACAGGTTAGCTCCTACGAGCAGTACTTC.

This clonotype was detected many times. This chain joins TRBV7-2 and TRBJ2-3; no reliable D call. The germline gives CDR1 SGHTA, CDR2 FQGNSA. Trimming stripped 2 bases from V and 2 bases from J, with 11 bases between. The CDR3 loop spans 15 amino acids. The CDR3 spells CASSLPWPDTDTQYF. CDR3 sequence (DNA): TGTGCCAGCAGCTTACCGTGGCCCGACACAGATACGCAGTATTTT.

The rearrangement links TRBV4-1 to TRBJ2-1, with 11 positions matching TRBD2. V shed 1 base and J 6 bases; nucleotides not matched to a gene: 2. Germline assignment: CDR1 MGHRA and CDR2 YSYEKL. The CDR3 loop spans 15 amino acids. The CDR3 sequence is CASSQGGTSGNEQFF. The CDR3, as DNA: TGCGCCAGCAGCCAAGGGGGGACTAGCGGCAATGAGCAGTTCTTC.

Note on this clonotype: Given a much more abundant clone one base away, this may be a read error. The V gene is TRBV4-1, the J gene TRBJ1-2; D is uncertain. CDR3 length: 13 amino acids. CDR1 and CDR2 from the germline V gene are MGHRA and YSYEKL. The DNA of the CDR3 is TGCGCCAGCAAGCCCACTCATCGGGGTGGCTACATCTTC. This encodes CASKPTHRGGYIF.

To note about this clonotype: This may stem from a read error, because a much larger clone lies one nucleotide away. V usage is TRBV7-9 and J usage is TRBJ2-2, with 9 bases identical to TRBD2. The germline V gene encodes CDR1 SEHNR and CDR2 FQNEAQ (reference sequence). The CDR3 extends over 16 amino acids. CDR3 in DNA: TGTGCCAGCAGCTTAGCGCTAGGGACTAGCACCGGGCAGCTGTTTTTT. Translated: CASSLALGTSTGQLFF.

The rearrangement joins TRBV5-1 to TRBJ2-5, with TRBD2 matching 10 bases. The CDR3 totals 13 residues. Trimming cost V 7 bases and J 4 bases; bases outside gene matches: 4. The germline V gene has CDR1 SGHRS and CDR2 YFSETQ. CDR3: CASSAGGPETQYF. The CDR3 DNA reads as TGCGCCAGCTCAGCGGGAGGGCCAGAGACCCAGTACTTC.

This clonotype was detected ten times or more. This rearrangement joins TRBV6-1 to TRBJ2-7; no reliable D call. Looked up from germline, CDR1 is MNHNS and CDR2 is SASEGT. Trimming removed 2 bases at V and 3 bases at J, with 14 bases between. The CDR3 is 15 amino acids. The CDR3 coding sequence is TGTGCCAGCAGTGAATGGGATTTAGGGAACTACGAGCAGTACTTC. Translating it yields CASSEWDLGNYEQYF.

This clonotype was detected only a few times. The rearrangement uses TRBV30 and TRBJ1-1; D is undetermined. Trimming stripped 2 bases from V and 7 bases from J, with 14 bases between. CDR3 length: 13 residues. Per germline, CDR1 GTSNPN and CDR2 SVGIG (reference sequence). CDR3 protein: CAWSKSPWSEAFF. The CDR3 DNA is TGTGCCTGGAGTAAATCCCCCTGGAGTGAAGCTTTCTTT.

This clonotype was observed many times. This chain connects TRBV4-3 to TRBJ2-3; D ambiguous. The CDR3 covers 17 residues. Trimming took 0 bases from V and 1 from J, leaving 14 bases between them. CDR1 and CDR2 from the germline V gene are LGHNA and YSLEER. The CDR3, as DNA: TGCGCCAGCAGCCAAGATCAATCCGCGGACCGCACAGATACGCAGTATTTT. Translating gives CASSQDQSADRTDTQYF.

This clonotype was seen ten or more times. The chain combines TRBV19 with TRBJ2-3; TRBD2 agrees at 11 bases. CDR3 length: 14 residues. Germline CDR1 LNHDA, CDR2 SQIVND (reference sequence). Trimming at V came to 4 bases and at J to 5 bases, leaving 2 bases not matched to a gene. The CDR3 spells CASSTLAGGDTQYF. CDR3 in DNA: TGTGCCAGTAGTACGCTAGCGGGAGGAGATACGCAGTATTTT.

The count of this clonotype is one. A read error may account for a junction end that differs from germline. The chain employs TRBV9 and TRBJ2-3; 12 bases align to TRBD2. The germline V gene has CDR1 SGDLS and CDR2 YYNGEE. This CDR3 has 15 residues. In nucleotides, the CDR3 is TGTGCCAGCAGCCCGACTAGCGGGAGCAGAGATACGCAGTATTTT. As protein: CASSPTSGSRDTQYF.

This clonotype came up a few times. The chain carries TRBV19 and TRBJ1-5; D is unresolved. Germline V gives CDR1 LNHDA, CDR2 SQIVND (reference sequence). Trimming removed 0 bases at V and 5 bases at J, with 14 bases between. The CDR3 extends over 16 amino acids. CDR3 DNA: TGTGCCAGTAGTATAGATCCGGCAGGCGGAGATCAGCCCCAGCATTTT. Residues: CASSIDPAGGDQPQHF.

Details on this clonotype: A much larger clone is a single base away; this may be a read error. V usage is TRBV2 and J usage is TRBJ2-1; tentative D call: TRBD1 (5 bases). Germline V CDR1 and CDR2: SNHLY, FYNNEI. The CDR3 runs to 13 residues. Between the trimmed V and J ends, which lost 6 bases and 10 bases, there was a span of 16 bases. The CDR3 region has the DNA TGTGCCAGCAGCATAACAGTGGCAGGGGAGCAGTTCTTC. It yields the protein CASSITVAGEQFF.

This clonotype has just a few counts. The chain carries TRBV5-6 and TRBJ1-4, with 12 bases identical to TRBD1. The CDR3 extends over 19 amino acids. Germline-derived CDR1 and CDR2 are SGHDT and YYEEEE. The J segment lost 3 bases and the V segment lost 4 bases, leaving 13 bases of the junction unmatched. The CDR3 sequence is CASSGGQGAPSYPNEKLFF. The DNA for the CDR3 is TGTGCCAGCAGCGGGGGACAGGGGGCGCCGAGTTATCCTAATGAAAAACTGTTTTTT.

This clonotype was observed at least ten times. CDR3 in amino acids: CSVEVETETQYF. For the CDR3, the DNA is TGCAGCGTTGAAGTAGAAACGGAGACCCAGTACTTC. The chain employs TRBV29-1 and TRBJ2-5; D unclear. V shed 1 base and J shed 5 bases, with 8 bases lying between them. Germline CDR1 and CDR2: SQVTM and ANQGSEA. This CDR3 contains 12 residues.

This clonotype was seen at least ten times. V gene TRBV19 combines with J gene TRBJ1-5; 8 bases align to TRBD1. V lost 1 base and J lost 7; bases outside the gene matches: 6. The CDR3 extends over 15 amino acids. CDR1 LNHDA and CDR2 SQIVND come from the germline V gene (reference sequence). The CDR3: CASSIAGQGLQPQHF. CDR3 nucleotide sequence: TGTGCCAGTAGTATAGCCGGACAGGGATTACAGCCCCAGCATTTT.

This clonotype was seen at least ten times. V usage is TRBV2 and J usage is TRBJ2-7; D gene ambiguous. Germline CDR1 is SNHLY and CDR2 is FYNNEI. The CDR3 runs 11 residues. V was clipped by 3 bases and J by 3 bases, with 3 bases between them. This CDR3 is CASSDIYEQYF. In nucleotides, the CDR3 is TGTGCCAGCAGTGATATCTACGAGCAGTACTTC.

Concerning this clonotype itself: Mismatch with germline at one junction end may stem from a read error. The chain combines TRBV6-2 or TRBV6-3 with TRBJ1-2; TRBD1 is a possible D gene (5 bases). The CDR3 has 15 residues. Germline V gene data show CDR1 as MNHEY and CDR2 as SVGEGT. CDR3 coding DNA: TGTGCCCGCAGTGGGGCCCACTCAGGGAACTCTGGCTACACCTTC. This encodes CARSGAHSGNSGYTF.